The clone carrying this T cell receptor beta chain was picked up many times. The antigen remains undetermined. The entry originates in a study of blood T cells in healthy people across ages. Whole-study results and caveats: Donors of long life had a larger count of naive CD4+ cells and greater diversity than aged donors.

Through a sample-barcoded 5' primer and a J-beta primer mix, a second PCR was run for roughly 7 to 12 cycles. TCRdb processed the 5' RACE reads anew with MiXCR; each CDR3 protein has one entry. The sample has around 1.5 million distinct CDR3 sequences, 34% seen once. V lost 1 base to trimming and J lost 3 bases, with 4 bases between them. This CDR3 region has 12 residues. Germline CDR1 reads MNHNY; CDR2 reads SVGAGI (reference sequence). The sequencing input was blood. The chain joins TRBV6-6 to TRBJ2-7; D is ambiguous. The clonotype comes from a woman in her twenties or thirties in good health. The CDR3 reads CASSYLDYEQYF. The CDR3 coding sequence is TGTGCCAGCAGTTACTTGGACTACGAGCAGTACTTC.